The sequence of this T cell receptor (beta chain) was determined in a study of cytomegalovirus exposure and HLA in healthy donors. The study's findings and limits: Three CMV-associated chains were confirmed in vitro to be specific for CMV antigens.

A word on this clone: Its antigen is still unknown.

The germline V gene has CDR1 LGHNA and CDR2 YSLEER. This CDR3 has 14 residues. V lost 1 base, J lost 1 base, and 7 bases lay in between. This PCR relied on a set of 60 Vbeta primers and 13 Jbeta primers. The protocol was immunoSEQ multiplex PCR, while the TCRdb copy is restricted to in-frame clones and leaves out a portion. The sample holds under 150,000 clones, 75% to 85% seen once. This chain links TRBV4-3 with TRBJ1-1, with no clear D. The specimen sequenced was PBMCs. The clonotype originates from a woman between 35 and 50 years old in good health and CMV-seronegative. Here the CDR3 reads CASSQAVANTEAFF. CDR3 coding DNA: TGCGCCAGCAGCCAAGCTGTAGCGAACACTGAAGCTTTCTTT.